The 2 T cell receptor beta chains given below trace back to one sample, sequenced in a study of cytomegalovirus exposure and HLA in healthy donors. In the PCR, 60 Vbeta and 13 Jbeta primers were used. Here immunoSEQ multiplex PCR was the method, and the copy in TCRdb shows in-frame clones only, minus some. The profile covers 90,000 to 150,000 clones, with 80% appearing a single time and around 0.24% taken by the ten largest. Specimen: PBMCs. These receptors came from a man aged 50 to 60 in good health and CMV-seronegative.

The CDR3 sequence: CASSIGLLGTGELFF. CDR3 DNA sequence: TGTGCCAGTAGTATAGGACTATTGGGCACCGGGGAGCTGTTTTTT. The chain couples TRBV19 to TRBJ2-2; a weak D match, TRBD2 (5 bases). Germline lookup yields CDR1 LNHDA and CDR2 SQIVND (reference sequence). Trimming removed 1 base at V and 4 bases at J, with 10 bases between. CDR3 size: 15 residues.

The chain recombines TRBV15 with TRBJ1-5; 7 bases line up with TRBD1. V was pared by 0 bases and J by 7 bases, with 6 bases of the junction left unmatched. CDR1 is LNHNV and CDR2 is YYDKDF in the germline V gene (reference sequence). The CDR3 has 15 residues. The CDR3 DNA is TGTGCCACCAGCAGAGATAGGGGGCCAAGACAGCCCCAGCATTTT. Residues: CATSRDRGPRQPQHF. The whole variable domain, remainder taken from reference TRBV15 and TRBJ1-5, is DAMVIQNPRYQVTQFGKPVTLSCSQTLNHNVMYWYQQKSSQAPKLLFHYYDKDFNNEADTPDNFQSRRPNTSFCFLDIRSPGLGDTAMYLCATSRDRGPRQPQHFGDGTRLSIL.